These 21 T cell receptor beta chains originate from one sample sequenced in a study of cytomegalovirus exposure and HLA in healthy donors. Clones were read by immunoSEQ multiplex PCR, and TCRdb kept only the in-frame ones, dropping some. In the table there are 60,000 to 70,000 clones, approximately 90% of which are singletons. Sequencing was performed on PBMCs. The source of these receptors is a woman aged 18-29 years in good health and CMV-seronegative.

The chain is built from TRBV5-1 and TRBJ1-1; D uncertain. CDR1 is SGHRS, CDR2 YFSETQ, per germline. The CDR3 extends over 15 amino acids. Trimming removed 3 bases at V and 0 bases at J, with 12 bases between. The CDR3 bases are TGCGCCAGCAGCTCCCGTGACGGGTTGAACACTGAAGCTTTCTTT. Its protein product is CASSSRDGLNTEAFF.

CDR3 nucleotide sequence: TGTGCCAGCAGCCCCCAGAGCGCGAACTATGGCTACACCTTC. Amino acids: CASSPQSANYGYTF. The chain joins TRBV7-2 to TRBJ1-2; D remains unclear. V lost 5 bases and J lost 2, with 12 bases in between. The CDR3 spans 14 residues. CDR1 is SGHTA, CDR2 FQGNSA, per germline.

The chain employs TRBV9 and TRBJ2-3; D may be TRBD2 (7 bases). With 6 bases removed from V and 3 bases from J, the gap between germline ends came to 14 bases. CDR1 is SGDLS, CDR2 YYNGEE, per germline. CDR3 length equals 14 residues. CDR3 amino acids: CASTGRGDTDTQYF. The CDR3 bases are TGTGCCAGCACAGGGAGGGGGGATACAGATACGCAGTATTTT.

The chain carries TRBV5-6 and TRBJ2-3; 7 bases agree with TRBD2. The CDR3 runs 16 residues. Germline CDR1 SGHDT, CDR2 YYEEEE. The J segment lost 0 bases and the V segment lost 0 bases, leaving 4 bases of the junction unmatched. The CDR3 loop is CASSLGLADSTDTQYF. The CDR3 DNA reads as TGTGCCAGCAGCTTGGGGCTAGCGGACAGCACAGATACGCAGTATTTT.

V gene TRBV7-8 combines with J gene TRBJ2-1; 10 bases fit TRBD2. This CDR3 contains 18 residues. The germline CDR1 and CDR2 sequences are SGHVS and FQNEAQ. V trimming: 1 base; J trimming: 5 bases; junction bases outside the gene matches: 11. The CDR3 DNA follows: TGTGCCAGCAGCTTAGTAGGGGACCTAGCGGGGGTCAACAATGAGCAGTTCTTC. This translates into CASSLVGDLAGVNNEQFF. The whole variable domain, filled in from reference TRBV7-8 and TRBJ2-1, reads GAGVSQSPRYKVAKRGQDVALRCDPISGHVSLFWYQQALGQGPEFLTYFQNEAQLDKSGLPSDRFFAERPEGSVSTLKIQRTQQEDSAVYLCASSLVGDLAGVNNEQFFGPGTRLTVL.

This chain uses TRBV19 with TRBJ2-3, with D perhaps matching TRBD2 (5 bases). Germline V gives CDR1 LNHDA, CDR2 SQIVND (reference sequence). This CDR3 is 14 amino acids long. V lost 6 bases to trimming and J lost 5 bases, with 15 bases between them. CDR3 region: CASRPSLVGDTQYF. DNA for the CDR3: TGTGCCAGTAGACCCTCACTAGTTGGAGATACGCAGTATTTT.

The chain uses TRBV18 and TRBJ2-1; possible D gene TRBD2, 6 bases. The CDR3 runs 16 residues. Between the trimmed V and J ends, which lost 0 bases and 2 bases, there was a span of 11 bases. CDR1 is KGHSH, CDR2 LQKENI, per germline. DNA of the CDR3: TGTGCCAGCTCACCACCGCTCCCGGGGGCCTACAATGAGCAGTTCTTC. Translated: CASSPPLPGAYNEQFF.

The chain is built from TRBV13 and TRBJ2-1; TRBD2 matches 7 bases. The germline V gene encodes CDR1 PRHDT and CDR2 FYEKMQ (reference sequence). The CDR3 totals 16 residues. The V gene end was trimmed by 7 bases and the J gene end by 4 bases; junction bases not matched to a gene: 13. The CDR3 loop reads CASKRIPSGHYNEQFF. For the CDR3, the DNA is TGTGCCAGCAAGAGGATCCCTAGCGGACATTACAATGAGCAGTTCTTC.

In its sample, this clone was seen a few times. The gene calls are TRBV9 and TRBJ1-2, with 7 bases identical to TRBD1. The CDR3 consists of 15 residues. The germline CDR1 and CDR2 sequences are SGDLS and YYNGEE. The junction had 12 bases not matched to a gene; V was cut back by 2 bases and J by 8 bases. The CDR3 loop reads CASSVRGGTEGGYTF. The CDR3 DNA reads as TGTGCCAGCAGCGTCCGAGGCGGGACAGAAGGGGGCTACACCTTC.

This rearrangement joins TRBV27 to TRBJ2-1; 9 bases align to TRBD2. Germline V gives CDR1 MNHEY, CDR2 SMNVEV (reference sequence). Trimming at V came to 1 base and at J to 2 bases, leaving 9 bases not matched to a gene. The CDR3 runs to 18 residues. The CDR3 DNA sequence: TGTGCCAGCAGTTTATTCCCCATAGCGGGAGTCGCCTACAATGAGCAGTTCTTC. It codes for CASSLFPIAGVAYNEQFF.

The chain employs TRBV10-3 and TRBJ1-2; possibly TRBD1 for D (6 bases). This CDR3 has 14 amino acids. Germline V gene sequence: CDR1 ENHRY, CDR2 SYGVKD. V dropped 0 bases and J dropped 5 bases, with 10 bases sitting between them. This CDR3 is CAISESGARYGYTF. The CDR3 DNA sequence: TGTGCCATCAGTGAGTCGGGGGCGCGGTATGGCTACACCTTC.

This chain uses TRBV7-3 with TRBJ2-7; maybe TRBD1 (5 bases). The length of the CDR3 is 13 residues. Germline assignment: CDR1 SGHTA and CDR2 FQGTGA. Trimming removed 5 bases at V and 2 bases at J, with 10 bases between. The CDR3 loop is CASSPLDTYEQYF. The CDR3 nucleotides read TGTGCCAGCAGCCCCTTGGACACCTACGAGCAGTACTTC.

The gene calls are TRBV29-1 and TRBJ2-7; 12 bases line up with TRBD2. The CDR3 consists of 12 residues. From germline, CDR1 is SQVTM and CDR2 ANQGSEA. The V gene end was trimmed by 6 bases and the J gene end by 6 bases; junction bases not matched to a gene: 3. The CDR3 DNA reads as TGCAGCGTGGGACTAGCGGGTCGCGAGCAGTACTTC. It encodes CSVGLAGREQYF.

CDR3 sequence reads: CATSTRTGGGGETQYF. Here the CDR3 DNA reads TGTGCCACCAGCACTCGAACGGGCGGGGGCGGGGAGACCCAGTACTTC. This chain connects TRBV15 to TRBJ2-5; TRBD2 might be the D (7 bases). Trimming removed 4 bases from V and 5 bases from J, with 20 bases in between. Germline assignment: CDR1 LNHNV and CDR2 YYDKDF (reference sequence). The CDR3 loop spans 16 amino acids.

V and J are TRBV6-4 and TRBJ1-4; 7 bases are shared with TRBD1. The CDR3 spans 18 residues. Trimming removed 2 bases from V and 4 bases from J; junction bases left unmatched: 13. CDR1 is MRHNA and CDR2 is SNTAGT in the germline V gene. The CDR3 region is CASSDPGGSSTLNEKLFF. In nucleotides, the CDR3 is TGTGCCAGCAGTGACCCAGGGGGTTCTTCCACCCTTAATGAAAAACTGTTTTTT.

J is TRBJ2-1 and V is TRBV19, with a tentative D call TRBD2 (5 bases). V was clipped by 3 bases and J by 9 bases, with 15 bases between them. Germline V lookup: CDR1 LNHDA, CDR2 SQIVND (reference sequence). The CDR3 consists of 14 residues. The CDR3 is CASSIRPLVVEQFF. CDR3 DNA: TGTGCCAGTAGTATCAGGCCACTAGTGGTTGAGCAGTTCTTC.

The V gene is TRBV9, the J gene TRBJ2-7; 8 bases fit TRBD1. The CDR3 is 15 amino acids. V was pared by 2 bases and J by 0 bases, with 4 bases of the junction left unmatched. The V gene's germline CDR1 is SGDLS and CDR2 YYNGEE. The CDR3 here is CASSVTGGPSYEQYF. For the CDR3, the DNA is TGTGCCAGCAGCGTCACAGGGGGTCCCTCCTACGAGCAGTACTTC.

In this sample, this clone turned up a few times. The gene calls are TRBV5-1 and TRBJ1-3; D may be TRBD1 (5 bases). The CDR3 totals 16 residues. V gave up 0 bases and J gave up 1 base, with 11 bases separating them. In germline, CDR1 is SGHRS, CDR2 YFSETQ. This CDR3 is CASSLADTISGNTIYF. The CDR3 coding sequence is TGCGCCAGCAGCTTGGCGGACACTATTTCTGGAAACACCATATATTTT.

The chain carries TRBV9 and TRBJ2-1; D is unresolved. CDR3 length: 12 residues. CDR1 SGDLS and CDR2 YYNGEE come from the germline V gene. V was clipped by 0 bases and J by 7 bases, with 5 bases between them. This CDR3 is CASSVDENEQFF. The CDR3 coding sequence is TGTGCCAGCAGCGTAGACGAGAATGAGCAGTTCTTC.

This clone occurred a few times. The gene calls are TRBV7-2 and TRBJ2-7; a weak D match, TRBD2 (6 bases). The V gene's germline CDR1 is SGHTA and CDR2 FQGNSA. Trimming stripped 2 bases from V and 4 bases from J, with 9 bases between. This CDR3 has 13 amino acids. The CDR3 reads CASSLRRGYEQYF. As DNA, the CDR3 is TGTGCCAGCAGCTTAAGGAGGGGATACGAGCAGTACTTC.

The rearrangement links TRBV2 to TRBJ2-3, with a weak D call TRBD2 (5 bases). The germline gives CDR1 SNHLY, CDR2 FYNNEI. CDR3 size: 16 residues. Trimming took off 4 bases at V and 0 bases at J, with 14 bases between the two ends. CDR3 sequence: CASSVAIASSTDTQYF. Here the CDR3 DNA reads TGTGCCAGCAGTGTTGCCATAGCGTCTAGCACAGATACGCAGTATTTT. Together with reference TRBV2 and TRBJ2-3, the CDR3 gives the full variable domain: EPEVTQTPSHQVTQMGQEVILRCVPISNHLYFYWYRQILGQKVEFLVSFYNNEISEKSEIFDDQFSVERPDGSNFTLKIRSTKLEDSAMYFCASSVAIASSTDTQYFGPGTRLTVL.